This T cell receptor beta chain was sequenced in a study of identical twins. Regarding the study as a whole: Partly confounded zero-insertion analyses could result from invariant MAIT and iNKT cells.

This clonotype was found many times. Its antigen is unknown. Using its own MiXCR run on the 5' RACE reads, TCRdb lists one record per CDR3 protein. The sample has 200,000 to 300,000 distinct CDR3 sequences, approximately 8% seen once; the top ten hold under 7%. This CDR3 comprises 16 residues. J gave up 2 bases and V 4 bases, and 9 bases lay outside the gene matches. Germline V gives CDR1 KGHDR, CDR2 SFDVKD. The same sample was also studied in work on yellow fever vaccine responses in identical twins.

The sequenced material came from CD8+ T cells sorted from blood. This TCR came from a woman aged 18-29 years in good health. J is TRBJ2-5 and V is TRBV24-1, with 7 bases aligning to TRBD1. The CDR3 protein is CATSDQTGMLQETQYF. The CDR3 nucleotides are TGTGCCACCAGTGACCAGACAGGGATGCTACAAGAGACCCAGTACTTC.